The clone carrying this T cell receptor (beta chain) came up a few times. The table came from immunoSEQ multiplex PCR; TCRdb's copy has only in-frame clones and leaves some out. The sample has tens of thousands of clones; 92% are singletons. This entry comes from a study of T cell changes during pregnancy in multiple sclerosis. Material: peripheral blood, obtained in the third trimester of pregnancy. This TCR was sampled from a female donor in good health, enrolled as a control in a pregnancy study.

The CDR3 coding sequence is TGTGCCAGCAGTGCTACTAGCGGGAACACCGGGGAGCTGTTTTTT. Amino acid sequence: CASSATSGNTGELFF. This sequence joins TRBV6-4 and TRBJ2-2, with 8 bases aligning to TRBD2. The CDR3 has 15 residues. Germline CDR1 MRHNA, CDR2 SNTAGT. Unmatched junction bases numbered 2, after V lost 4 bases and J lost 1 base.